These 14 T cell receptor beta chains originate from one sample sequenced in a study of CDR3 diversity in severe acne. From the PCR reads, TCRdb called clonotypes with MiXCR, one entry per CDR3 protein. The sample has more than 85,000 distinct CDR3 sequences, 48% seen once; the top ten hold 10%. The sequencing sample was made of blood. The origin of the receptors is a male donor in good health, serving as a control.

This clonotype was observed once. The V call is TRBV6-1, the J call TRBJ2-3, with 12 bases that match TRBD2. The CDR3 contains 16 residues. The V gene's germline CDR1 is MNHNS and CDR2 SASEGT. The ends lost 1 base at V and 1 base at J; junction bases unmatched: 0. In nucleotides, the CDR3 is TGTGCCAGCAGTGAAGGGACTAGCGGGGGCACAGATACGCAGTATTTT. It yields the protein CASSEGTSGGTDTQYF.

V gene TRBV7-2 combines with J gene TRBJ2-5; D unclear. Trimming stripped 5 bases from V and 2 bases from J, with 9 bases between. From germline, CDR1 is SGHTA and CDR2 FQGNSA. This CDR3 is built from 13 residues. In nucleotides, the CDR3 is TGTGCCAGCAGCCCTCATGTGCAAGAGACCCAGTACTTC. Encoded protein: CASSPHVQETQYF.

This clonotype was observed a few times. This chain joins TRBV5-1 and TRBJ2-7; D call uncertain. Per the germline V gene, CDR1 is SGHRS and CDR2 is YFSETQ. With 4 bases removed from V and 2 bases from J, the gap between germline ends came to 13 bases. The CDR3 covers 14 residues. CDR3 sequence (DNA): TGCGCCAGCAGCCCTGGTGGGGTCGCCTACGAGCAGTACTTC. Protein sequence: CASSPGGVAYEQYF.

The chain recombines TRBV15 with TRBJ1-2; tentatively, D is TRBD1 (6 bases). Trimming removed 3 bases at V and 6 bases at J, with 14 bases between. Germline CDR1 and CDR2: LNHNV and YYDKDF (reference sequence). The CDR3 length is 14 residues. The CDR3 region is CATSSRDIRHGYTF. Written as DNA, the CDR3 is TGTGCCACCAGCAGCCGGGACATTCGGCATGGCTACACCTTC.

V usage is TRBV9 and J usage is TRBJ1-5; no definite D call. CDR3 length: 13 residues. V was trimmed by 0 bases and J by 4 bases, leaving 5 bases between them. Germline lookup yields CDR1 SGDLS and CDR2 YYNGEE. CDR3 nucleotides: TGTGCCAGCAGCGTAGGGACGAATCAGCCCCAGCATTTT. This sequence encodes CASSVGTNQPQHF.

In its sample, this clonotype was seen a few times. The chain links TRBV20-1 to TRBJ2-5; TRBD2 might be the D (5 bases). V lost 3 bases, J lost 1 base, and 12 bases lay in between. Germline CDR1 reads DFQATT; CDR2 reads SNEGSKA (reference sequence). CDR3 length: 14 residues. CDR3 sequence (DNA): TGCAGTGCTAGGCAACTAGGACCCCAAGAGACCCAGTACTTC. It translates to CSARQLGPQETQYF.

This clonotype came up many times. The CDR3 DNA reads TGTGCCAGCAGCTTAATTGCGGGGGCAGAGACCCAGTACTTC. Its protein is CASSLIAGAETQYF. The chain recombines TRBV11-2 with TRBJ2-5; TRBD2 is a possible D gene (7 bases). Trimming took 2 bases from V and 4 from J, leaving 11 bases between them. CDR1 and CDR2 (germline): SGHAT, FQNNGV. The CDR3 totals 14 residues.

The CDR3 nucleotides are TGTGCCAGCAATAGCGCCTACGAGCAGTACTTC. Amino acids: CASNSAYEQYF. The V call is TRBV6-5, the J call TRBJ2-7, with D tentatively TRBD2 (5 bases). With 7 bases removed from V and 2 bases from J, the gap between germline ends came to 6 bases. In germline, CDR1 is MNHEY, CDR2 SVGAGI. The CDR3 runs 11 residues.

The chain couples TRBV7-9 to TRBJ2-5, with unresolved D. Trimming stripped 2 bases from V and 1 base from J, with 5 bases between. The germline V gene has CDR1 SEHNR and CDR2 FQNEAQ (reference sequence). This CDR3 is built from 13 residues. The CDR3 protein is CASSLISQETQYF. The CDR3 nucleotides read TGTGCCAGCAGCTTAATTTCCCAAGAGACCCAGTACTTC.

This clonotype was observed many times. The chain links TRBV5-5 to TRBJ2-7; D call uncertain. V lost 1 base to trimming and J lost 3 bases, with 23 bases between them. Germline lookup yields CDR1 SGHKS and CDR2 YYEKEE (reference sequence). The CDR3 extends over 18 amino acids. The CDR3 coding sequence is TGTGCCAGCAGCTTGAGTGGAACAGTCCAGTTTCATAGCTACGAGCAGTACTTC. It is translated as CASSLSGTVQFHSYEQYF.

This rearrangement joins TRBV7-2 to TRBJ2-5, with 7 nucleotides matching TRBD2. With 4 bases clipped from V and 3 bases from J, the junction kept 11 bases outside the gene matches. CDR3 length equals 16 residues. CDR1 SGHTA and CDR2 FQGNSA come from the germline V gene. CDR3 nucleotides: TGTGCCAGCAGCTCATCCTGGGCGGGAGATGAAGAGACCCAGTACTTC. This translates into CASSSSWAGDEETQYF.

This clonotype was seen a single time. CDR3 sequence: CATAGGQGSYEQYF. CDR3 DNA: TGTGCCACCGCAGGTGGACAGGGCTCCTACGAGCAGTACTTC. The V call is TRBV11-2, the J call TRBJ2-7, with TRBD1 identical over 8 bases. V lost 10 bases and J lost 0; bases outside the gene matches: 8. The CDR3 sequence is 14 residues long. Germline CDR1 reads SGHAT; CDR2 reads FQNNGV.

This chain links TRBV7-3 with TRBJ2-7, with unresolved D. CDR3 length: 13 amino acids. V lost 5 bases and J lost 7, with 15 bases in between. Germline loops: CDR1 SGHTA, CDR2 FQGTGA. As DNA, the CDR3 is TGTGCCAGCAGCCCCCTCAATTTTGGGGAGCAGTACTTC. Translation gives CASSPLNFGEQYF.

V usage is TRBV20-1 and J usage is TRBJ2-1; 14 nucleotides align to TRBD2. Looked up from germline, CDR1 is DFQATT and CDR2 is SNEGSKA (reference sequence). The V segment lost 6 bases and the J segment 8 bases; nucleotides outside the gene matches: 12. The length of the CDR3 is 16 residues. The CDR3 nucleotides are TGCAGTGCCCATGGTCGACTAGCGGGAGGGAGCTATGAGCAGTTCTTC. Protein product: CSAHGRLAGGSYEQFF.